The present T cell receptor (beta chain) was sequenced within a study of graft-versus-host responses after intestinal transplantation. Across the study: Anti-thymocyte globulin was used for induction in all recipients, who then took tacrolimus and steroids for 2 to 4 years.

Study-wide findings and caveats: Detection of GvH clones occurred in recipient marrow, and some had their first appearance in ileum or blood. Graft-donor T cell macrochimerism in patients accompanied high graft-versus-host to host-versus-graft clonal ratios in allografts.

As for this clone: Its target is not known.

The protocol was immunoSEQ multiplex PCR, while the TCRdb copy is restricted to in-frame clones and leaves out a portion. This table holds about 21,000 clones, 89% found once. Germline V gene sequence: CDR1 SGDLS, CDR2 YYNGEE. The CDR3 covers 16 residues. The ends were cut back, 10 bases at V and 4 bases at J, with 26 bases in the middle. The material sequenced was PBMCs, taken roughly 65 days after intestinal transplantation. The TCR comes from a human patient who received an intestinal transplant, so some T cells may come from the graft donor. The chain recombines TRBV9 with TRBJ1-1; perhaps TRBD1 as D (5 bases). The CDR3 is CAGNPWGGAGGTEAFF. CDR3 DNA: TGTGCCGGCAACCCCTGGGGAGGGGCCGGAGGCACTGAAGCTTTCTTT.